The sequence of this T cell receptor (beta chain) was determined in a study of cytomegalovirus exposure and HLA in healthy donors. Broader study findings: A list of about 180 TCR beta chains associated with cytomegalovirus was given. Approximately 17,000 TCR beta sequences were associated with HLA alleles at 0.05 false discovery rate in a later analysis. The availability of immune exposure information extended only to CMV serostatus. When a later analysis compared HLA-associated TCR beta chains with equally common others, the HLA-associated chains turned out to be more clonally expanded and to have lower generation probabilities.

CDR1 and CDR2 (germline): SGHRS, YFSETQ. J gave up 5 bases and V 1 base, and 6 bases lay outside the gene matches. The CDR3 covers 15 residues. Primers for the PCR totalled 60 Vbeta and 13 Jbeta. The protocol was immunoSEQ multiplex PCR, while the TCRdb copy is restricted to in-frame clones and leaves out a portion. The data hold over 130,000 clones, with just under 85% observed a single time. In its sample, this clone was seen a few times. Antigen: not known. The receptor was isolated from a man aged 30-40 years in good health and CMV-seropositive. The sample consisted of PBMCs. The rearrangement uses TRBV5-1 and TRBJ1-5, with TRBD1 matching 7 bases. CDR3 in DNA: TGCGCCAGCAGCTTGAGAGGGGGCGTAGATCAGCCCCAGCATTTT. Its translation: CASSLRGGVDQPQHF.